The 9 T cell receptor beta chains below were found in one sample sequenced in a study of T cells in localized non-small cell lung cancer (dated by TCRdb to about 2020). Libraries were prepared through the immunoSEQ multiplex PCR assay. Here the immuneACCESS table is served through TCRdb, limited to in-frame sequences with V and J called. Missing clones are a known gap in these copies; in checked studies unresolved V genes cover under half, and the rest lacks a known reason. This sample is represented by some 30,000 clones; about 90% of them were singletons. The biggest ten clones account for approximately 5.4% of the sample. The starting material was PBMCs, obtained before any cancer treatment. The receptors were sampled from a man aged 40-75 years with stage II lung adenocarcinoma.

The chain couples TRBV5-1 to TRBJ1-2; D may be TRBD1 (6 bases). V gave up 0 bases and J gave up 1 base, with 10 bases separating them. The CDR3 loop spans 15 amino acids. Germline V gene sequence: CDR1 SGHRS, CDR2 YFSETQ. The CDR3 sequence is CASSLGQGYNYGYTF. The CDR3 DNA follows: TGCGCCAGCAGCTTGGGTCAGGGGTATAACTATGGCTACACCTTC.

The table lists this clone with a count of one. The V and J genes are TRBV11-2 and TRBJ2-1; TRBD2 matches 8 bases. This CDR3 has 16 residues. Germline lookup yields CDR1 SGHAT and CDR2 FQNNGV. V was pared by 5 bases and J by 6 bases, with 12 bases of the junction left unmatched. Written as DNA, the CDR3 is TGTGCCAGCAGCCCTTTTAGGTTAGCGGGGATCAATGAGCAGTTCTTC. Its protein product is CASSPFRLAGINEQFF.

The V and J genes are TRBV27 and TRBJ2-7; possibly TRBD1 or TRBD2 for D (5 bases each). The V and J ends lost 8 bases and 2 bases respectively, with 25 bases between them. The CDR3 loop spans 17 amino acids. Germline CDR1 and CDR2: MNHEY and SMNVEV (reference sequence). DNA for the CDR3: TGTGCCAGCGGGGGTACGGGTTCGAAAGCGGTCCCCTACGAGCAGTACTTC. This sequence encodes CASGGTGSKAVPYEQYF.

Here the CDR3 DNA reads TGTGCCATCAGCGGGACTAGCGGGAGAGGAACCGGGGAGCTGTTTTTT. It codes for CAISGTSGRGTGELFF. The rearrangement uses TRBV10-3 and TRBJ2-2; 14 bases map to TRBD2. The J segment lost 5 bases and the V segment lost 6 bases, leaving 5 bases of the junction unmatched. Per germline, CDR1 ENHRY and CDR2 SYGVKD. The CDR3 spans 16 residues.

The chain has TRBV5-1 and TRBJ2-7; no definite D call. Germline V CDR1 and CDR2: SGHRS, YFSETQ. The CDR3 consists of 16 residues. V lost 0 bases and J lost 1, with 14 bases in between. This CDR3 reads CASSLAEGLQSYEQYF. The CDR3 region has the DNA TGCGCCAGCAGCTTGGCGGAAGGGCTCCAGTCCTACGAGCAGTACTTC. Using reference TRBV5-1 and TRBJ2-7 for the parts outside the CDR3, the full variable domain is KAGVTQTPRYLIKTRGQQVTLSCSPISGHRSVSWYQQTPGQGLQFLFEYFSETQRNKGNFPGRFSGRQFSNSRSEMNVSTLELGDSALYLCASSLAEGLQSYEQYFGPGTRLTVT.

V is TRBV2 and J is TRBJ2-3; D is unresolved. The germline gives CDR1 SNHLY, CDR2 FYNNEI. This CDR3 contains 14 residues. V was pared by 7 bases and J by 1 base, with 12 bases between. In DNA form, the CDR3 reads TGTGCCAGCATAAGGAGCGCTCGCACAGATACGCAGTATTTT. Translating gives CASIRSARTDTQYF.

CDR3 residues: CASGQVGTSYEQYF. The CDR3 DNA reads TGCGCCAGCGGGCAGGTAGGGACCTCCTACGAGCAGTACTTC. The chain combines TRBV4-1 with TRBJ2-7; either TRBD1 or TRBD2 may fit D (5 bases each). Looked up from germline, CDR1 is MGHRA and CDR2 is YSYEKL. The length of the CDR3 is 14 residues. Trimming stripped 8 bases from V and 0 bases from J, with 14 bases between.

The CDR3 sequence is CASSLWGPNYGYTF. The CDR3 bases are TGTGCCAGCAGCTTGTGGGGGCCGAACTATGGCTACACCTTC. The chain employs TRBV5-6 and TRBJ1-2, with D possibly being TRBD1 (6 bases). Germline V gives CDR1 SGHDT, CDR2 YYEEEE. CDR3 length: 14 amino acids. Trimming left V 1 base short and J 2 bases short, with 9 bases between.

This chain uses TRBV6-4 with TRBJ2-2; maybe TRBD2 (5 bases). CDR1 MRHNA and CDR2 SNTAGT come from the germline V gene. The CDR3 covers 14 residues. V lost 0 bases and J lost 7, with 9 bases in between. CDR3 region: CASSDSSGGGELFF. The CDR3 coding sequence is TGTGCCAGCAGTGACTCCAGCGGAGGCGGGGAGCTGTTTTTT.